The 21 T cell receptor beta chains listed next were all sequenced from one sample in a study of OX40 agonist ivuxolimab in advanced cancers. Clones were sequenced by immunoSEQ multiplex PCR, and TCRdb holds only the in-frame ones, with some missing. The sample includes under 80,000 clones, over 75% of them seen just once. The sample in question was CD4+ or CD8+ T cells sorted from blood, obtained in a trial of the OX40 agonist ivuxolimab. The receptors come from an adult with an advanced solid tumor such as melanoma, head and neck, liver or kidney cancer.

CDR3 in DNA: TGCGCCAGCAGCTCGGAGAGCGGGAGCTCCTACGAGCAGTACTTC. Amino acids: CASSSESGSSYEQYF. The chain employs TRBV5-1 and TRBJ2-7; TRBD2 matches 8 bases. The CDR3 is made up of 15 amino acids. Unmatched junction bases numbered 5, after V lost 3 bases and J lost 0 bases. Germline V gene data show CDR1 as SGHRS and CDR2 as YFSETQ.

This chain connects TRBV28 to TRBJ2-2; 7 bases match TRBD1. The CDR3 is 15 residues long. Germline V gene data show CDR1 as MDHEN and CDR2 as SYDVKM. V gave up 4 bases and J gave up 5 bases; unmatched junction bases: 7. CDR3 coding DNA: TGTGCCAGCAGTTCGAGACAGGGTTGGACCGGGGAGCTGTTTTTT. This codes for CASSSRQGWTGELFF.

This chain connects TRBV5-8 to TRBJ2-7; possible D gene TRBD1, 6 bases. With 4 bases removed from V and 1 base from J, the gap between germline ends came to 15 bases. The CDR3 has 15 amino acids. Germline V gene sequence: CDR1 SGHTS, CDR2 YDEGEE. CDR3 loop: CASSLVDRTSYEQYF. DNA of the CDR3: TGTGCCAGCAGCCTGGTAGACAGGACATCCTACGAGCAGTACTTC.

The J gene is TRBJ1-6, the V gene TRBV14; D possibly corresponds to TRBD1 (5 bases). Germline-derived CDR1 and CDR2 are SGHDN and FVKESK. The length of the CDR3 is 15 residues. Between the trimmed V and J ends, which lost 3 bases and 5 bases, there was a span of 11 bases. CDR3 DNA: TGTGCCAGCAGCCAGGATGCAGGGAATAATTCACCCCTCCACTTT. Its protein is CASSQDAGNNSPLHF.

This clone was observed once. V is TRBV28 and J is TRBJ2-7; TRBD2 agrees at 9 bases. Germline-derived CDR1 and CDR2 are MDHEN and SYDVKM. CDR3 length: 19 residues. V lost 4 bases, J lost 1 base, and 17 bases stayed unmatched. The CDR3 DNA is TGTGCCAGCAGTTCCATTCTCCCCTCGGGACTAGCTGCTTCCTACGAGCAGTACTTC. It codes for CASSSILPSGLAASYEQYF.

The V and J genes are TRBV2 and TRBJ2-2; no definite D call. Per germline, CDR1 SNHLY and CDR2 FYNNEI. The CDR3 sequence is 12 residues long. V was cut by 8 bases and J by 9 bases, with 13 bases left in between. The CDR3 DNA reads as TGTGCCAGCCTGTCTAAGGGCAGGGAGCTGTTTTTT. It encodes CASLSKGRELFF.

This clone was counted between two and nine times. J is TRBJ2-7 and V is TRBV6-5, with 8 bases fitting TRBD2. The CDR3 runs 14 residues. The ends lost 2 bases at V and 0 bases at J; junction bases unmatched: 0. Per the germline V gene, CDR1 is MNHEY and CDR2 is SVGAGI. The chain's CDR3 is CASSYGTSSYEQYF. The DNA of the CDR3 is TGTGCCAGCAGTTACGGGACTAGCTCCTACGAGCAGTACTTC.

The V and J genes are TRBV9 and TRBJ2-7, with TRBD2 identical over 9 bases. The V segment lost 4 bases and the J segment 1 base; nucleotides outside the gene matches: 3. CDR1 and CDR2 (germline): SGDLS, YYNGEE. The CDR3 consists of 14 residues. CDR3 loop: CASSLTSGSYEQYF. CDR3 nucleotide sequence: TGTGCCAGCAGCCTGACTAGCGGATCCTACGAGCAGTACTTC.

The CDR3 reads CASSLHGEGTQYF. The DNA for the CDR3 is TGTGCCAGCAGCTTACACGGGGAGGGGACCCAGTACTTC. The rearrangement uses TRBV7-9 and TRBJ2-5; the match to TRBD2 covers 7 bases. With V trimmed by 2 bases and J by 7 bases, 4 bases remained unmatched. The CDR3 spans 13 residues. Germline CDR1 is SEHNR and CDR2 is FQNEAQ (reference sequence).

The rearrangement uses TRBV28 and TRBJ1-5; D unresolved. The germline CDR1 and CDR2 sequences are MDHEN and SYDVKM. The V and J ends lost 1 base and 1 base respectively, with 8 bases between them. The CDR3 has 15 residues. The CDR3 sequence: CASSLLGESNQPQHF. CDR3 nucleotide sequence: TGTGCCAGCAGTTTATTGGGCGAGAGCAATCAGCCCCAGCATTTT.

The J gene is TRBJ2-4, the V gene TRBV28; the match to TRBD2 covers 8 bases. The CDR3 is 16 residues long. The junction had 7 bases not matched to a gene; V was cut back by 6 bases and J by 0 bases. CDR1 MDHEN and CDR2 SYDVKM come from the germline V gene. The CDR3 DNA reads TGTGCCAGCAGCCAACTAGCGGCTCTAGCCAAAAACATTCAGTACTTC. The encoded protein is CASSQLAALAKNIQYF.

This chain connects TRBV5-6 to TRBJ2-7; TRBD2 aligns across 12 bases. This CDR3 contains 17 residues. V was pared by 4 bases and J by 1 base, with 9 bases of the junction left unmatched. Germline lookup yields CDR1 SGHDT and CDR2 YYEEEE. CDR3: CASSPRLAGVWSYEQYF. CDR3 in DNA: TGTGCCAGCAGCCCTCGACTAGCGGGAGTGTGGTCCTACGAGCAGTACTTC. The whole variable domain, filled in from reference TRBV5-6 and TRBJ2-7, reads DAGVTQSPTHLIKTRGQQVTLRCSPKSGHDTVSWYQQALGQGPQFIFQYYEEEERQRGNFPDRFSGHQFPNYSSELNVNALLLGDSALYLCASSPRLAGVWSYEQYFGPGTRLTVT.

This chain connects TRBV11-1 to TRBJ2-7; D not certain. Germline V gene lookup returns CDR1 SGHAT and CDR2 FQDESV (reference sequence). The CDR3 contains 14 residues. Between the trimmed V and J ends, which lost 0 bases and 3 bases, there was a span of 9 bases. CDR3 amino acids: CASSLAFSYYEQYF. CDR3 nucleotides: TGTGCCAGCAGCTTAGCGTTTTCGTACTACGAGCAGTACTTC.

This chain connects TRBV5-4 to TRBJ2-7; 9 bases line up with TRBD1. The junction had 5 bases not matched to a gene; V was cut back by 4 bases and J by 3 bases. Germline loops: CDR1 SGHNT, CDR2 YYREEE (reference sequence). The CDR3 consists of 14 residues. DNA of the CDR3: TGTGCCAGCAGCATGCCGGGACAGGGCTACGAGCAGTACTTC. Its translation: CASSMPGQGYEQYF. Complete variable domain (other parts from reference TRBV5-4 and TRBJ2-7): ETGVTQSPTHLIKTRGQQVTLRCSSQSGHNTVSWYQQALGQGPQFIFQYYREEENGRGNFPPRFSGLQFPNYSSELNVNALELDDSALYLCASSMPGQGYEQYFGPGTRLTVT.

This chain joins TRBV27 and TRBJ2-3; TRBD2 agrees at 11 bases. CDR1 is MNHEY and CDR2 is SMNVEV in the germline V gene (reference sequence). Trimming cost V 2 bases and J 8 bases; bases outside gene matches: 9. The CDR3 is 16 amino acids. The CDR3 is CASSLPPGTSGGTQYF. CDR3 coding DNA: TGTGCCAGCAGTTTACCCCCCGGGACTAGCGGAGGTACGCAGTATTTT.

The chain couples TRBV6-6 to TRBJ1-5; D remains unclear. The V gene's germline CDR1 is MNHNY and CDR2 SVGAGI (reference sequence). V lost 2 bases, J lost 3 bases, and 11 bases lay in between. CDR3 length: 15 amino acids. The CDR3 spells CASSYGPSLNQPQHF. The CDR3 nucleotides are TGTGCCAGCAGTTACGGACCCAGCCTCAATCAGCCCCAGCATTTT.

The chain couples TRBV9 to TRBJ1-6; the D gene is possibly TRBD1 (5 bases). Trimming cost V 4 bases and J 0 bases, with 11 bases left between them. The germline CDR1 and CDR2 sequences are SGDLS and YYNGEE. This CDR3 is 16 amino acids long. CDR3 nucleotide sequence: TGTGCCAGCAGCACAGAGGGGAGCTCCTATAATTCACCCCTCCACTTT. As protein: CASSTEGSSYNSPLHF. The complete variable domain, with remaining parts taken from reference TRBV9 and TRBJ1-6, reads DSGVTQTPKHLITATGQRVTLRCSPRSGDLSVYWYQQSLDQGLQFLIQYYNGEERAKGNILERFSAQQFPDLHSELNLSSLELGDSALYFCASSTEGSSYNSPLHFGNGTRLTVT.

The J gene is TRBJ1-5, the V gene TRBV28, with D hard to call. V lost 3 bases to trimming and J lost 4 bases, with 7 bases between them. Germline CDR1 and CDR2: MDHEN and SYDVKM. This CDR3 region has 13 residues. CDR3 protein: CASSFPRNQPQHF. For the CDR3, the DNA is TGTGCCAGCAGTTTCCCCAGAAATCAGCCCCAGCATTTT. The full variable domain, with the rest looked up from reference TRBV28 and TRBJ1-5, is DVKVTQSSRYLVKRTGEKVFLECVQDMDHENMFWYRQDPGLGLRLIYFSYDVKMKEKGDIPEGYSVSREKKERFSLILESASTNQTSMYLCASSFPRNQPQHFGDGTRLSIL.

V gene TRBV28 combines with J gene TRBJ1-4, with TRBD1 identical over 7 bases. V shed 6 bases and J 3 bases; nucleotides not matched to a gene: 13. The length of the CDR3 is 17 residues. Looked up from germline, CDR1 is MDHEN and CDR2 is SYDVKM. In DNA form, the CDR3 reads TGTGCCAGCAGCCGGGACAGATTGGACTATGCTAATGAAAAACTGTTTTTT. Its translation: CASSRDRLDYANEKLFF.

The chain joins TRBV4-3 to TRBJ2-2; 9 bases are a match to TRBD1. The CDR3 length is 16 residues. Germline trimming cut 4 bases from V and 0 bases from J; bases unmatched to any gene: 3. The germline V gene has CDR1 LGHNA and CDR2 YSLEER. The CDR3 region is CASSPGTGTNTGELFF. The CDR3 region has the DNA TGCGCCAGCAGCCCGGGGACAGGGACGAACACCGGGGAGCTGTTTTTT.

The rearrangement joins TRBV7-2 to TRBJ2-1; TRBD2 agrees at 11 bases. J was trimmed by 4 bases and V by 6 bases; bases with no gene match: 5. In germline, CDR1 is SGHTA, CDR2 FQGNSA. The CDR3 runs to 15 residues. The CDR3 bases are TGTGCCAGCAGGCCCGGGACTAGCGGTTACAATGAGCAGTTCTTC. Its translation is CASRPGTSGYNEQFF.